This passage covers 12 T cell receptor beta chains from one sample sequenced in a study of T cell responses to AZD1222 COVID-19 vaccine. TCRdb keeps only in-frame clones here, not all; method: immunoSEQ multiplex PCR. This sample carries more than 140,000 clones, approximately 89% of them seen once, and the ten largest clones take 5%. Source: peripheral blood, taken on day 0 of AZD1222 vaccination. These receptors all come from an adult in good health.

The rearrangement uses TRBV15 and TRBJ2-3; weak D call: TRBD2 (7 bases). The CDR3 is made up of 16 amino acids. Germline V CDR1 and CDR2: LNHNV, YYDKDF (reference sequence). Trimming pared 0 bases from V and 0 bases from J, leaving 10 bases between. The DNA for the CDR3 is TGTGCCACCAGCAGAGAGGGGGGGCCTAGCACAGATACGCAGTATTTT. Its protein is CATSREGGPSTDTQYF.

The V gene is TRBV7-9, the J gene TRBJ2-3; 9 bases fit TRBD1. The V and J ends lost 5 bases and 6 bases, in that order; junction bases with no gene match: 6. Germline V lookup: CDR1 SEHNR, CDR2 FQNEAQ (reference sequence). The CDR3 covers 14 residues. CDR3 region: CASSRGGQGDTQYF. DNA of the CDR3: TGTGCCAGCAGCCGAGGCGGACAGGGGGATACGCAGTATTTT.

The chain couples TRBV27 to TRBJ2-2, with 7 bases matching TRBD1. Germline V gives CDR1 MNHEY, CDR2 SMNVEV (reference sequence). CDR3 length equals 15 residues. V trimming: 5 bases; J trimming: 7 bases; junction bases outside the gene matches: 10. The CDR3, as DNA: TGTGCCAGCAGTCTAATGGGACAGTCGGGCGGGGAGCTGTTTTTT. Protein sequence: CASSLMGQSGGELFF.

This chain connects TRBV29-1 to TRBJ1-1; D is uncertain. The CDR3 loop spans 14 amino acids. V was cut by 4 bases and J by 0 bases, with 12 bases left in between. Germline CDR1 and CDR2: SQVTM and ANQGSEA. The CDR3 DNA is TGCAGCGTTGTCATGCTAACAGTGAACACTGAAGCTTTCTTT. Translating it yields CSVVMLTVNTEAFF.

The chain has TRBV18 and TRBJ2-5; 7 bases fit TRBD1. Germline CDR1 KGHSH, CDR2 LQKENI. The V segment lost 4 bases and the J segment 4 bases; nucleotides outside the gene matches: 3. CDR3 length equals 13 residues. CDR3 region: CASSRQGGETQYF. The DNA for the CDR3 is TGTGCCAGCTCACGACAGGGTGGAGAGACCCAGTACTTC.

The rearrangement uses TRBV5-1 and TRBJ2-5, with 7 nucleotides matching TRBD2. Germline V CDR1 and CDR2: SGHRS, YFSETQ. Losses at the gene ends were 0 bases for V and 5 bases for J; bases not matched to a gene: 7. This CDR3 comprises 15 residues. The CDR3 region has the DNA TGCGCCAGCAGCTTGGCCAGCGGGAAGGATGAGACCCAGTACTTC. Amino acid sequence: CASSLASGKDETQYF.

The chain joins TRBV14 to TRBJ2-7; possible D gene TRBD2, 5 bases. This CDR3 is built from 14 residues. CDR1 and CDR2 from the germline V gene are SGHDN and FVKESK. The ends were cut back, 4 bases at V and 6 bases at J, with 16 bases in the middle. CDR3 amino acids: CASSRKILGGEQYF. CDR3 DNA sequence: TGTGCCAGCAGCCGAAAGATACTAGGAGGCGAGCAGTACTTC.

This sequence joins TRBV6-5 and TRBJ2-1; the D is unclear. Trimming pared 7 bases from V and 6 bases from J, leaving 10 bases between. The CDR3 loop spans 12 amino acids. In germline, CDR1 is MNHEY, CDR2 SVGAGI. CDR3 sequence (DNA): TGTGCCAGCACAGCACCCCTCAATGAGCAGTTCTTC. This gives the protein CASTAPLNEQFF.

The chain employs TRBV18 and TRBJ2-1; D gene uncertain. The V end lost 1 base, the J end lost 8 bases, and 15 bases lay between the germline ends. Germline lookup yields CDR1 KGHSH and CDR2 LQKENI. The CDR3 is made up of 15 amino acids. The chain's CDR3 is CASSPRYGSRDEQFF. DNA of the CDR3: TGTGCCAGCTCACCACGGTACGGCTCCCGGGATGAGCAGTTCTTC.

CDR3 protein: CASSLGGTVPYEQYF. The CDR3 DNA follows: TGTGCCAGCAGCTTAGGGGGGACAGTCCCCTACGAGCAGTACTTC. The chain recombines TRBV7-2 with TRBJ2-7; 7 positions agree with TRBD1. Germline CDR1 and CDR2: SGHTA and FQGNSA. The CDR3 totals 15 residues. The V segment lost 1 base and the J segment 2 bases; nucleotides outside the gene matches: 5.

This chain links TRBV6-2 or TRBV6-3 with TRBJ2-1, with TRBD2 matching over 12 bases. The CDR3 extends over 19 amino acids. V lost 2 bases, J lost 0 bases, and 8 bases stayed unmatched. Germline loops: CDR1 MNHEY, CDR2 SVGEGT. The CDR3 DNA sequence: TGTGCCAGCAGTTACCAAACGACTAGCGGGAGACTCTCCTACAATGAGCAGTTCTTC. It yields the protein CASSYQTTSGRLSYNEQFF.

The chain joins TRBV27 to TRBJ2-4; D is ambiguous. CDR3 size: 11 residues. Germline lookup yields CDR1 MNHEY and CDR2 SMNVEV (reference sequence). The V and J ends lost 5 bases and 14 bases respectively, with 13 bases between them. The CDR3 nucleotides read TGTGCCAGCAGTGCTAAGGGTGTAGAGTACTTC. Translating it yields CASSAKGVEYF.